This is a list of T cell receptor beta chains from one sample in a study of T cells expressing NK-cell markers. TCRdb processed the 5' RACE reads again and assigns one entry to each CDR3 protein, with no DNA. This listing includes a few hundred thousand distinct CDR3 sequences. Sequenced material: blood T cells: a sorted CD56 or NKG2C T cell subset, CD4+ or CD8+ T cells, or bulk PBMC T cells (not recorded which). Receptors were obtained from a woman aged 45 to 65 in good health. CDR3s include the opening cysteine and the closing phenylalanine or tryptophan. Each record gives: J gene, V gene, CDR3 protein.

TRBJ2-3	TRBV6-4	CASSEGTNPTDTQYF
TRBJ1-2	TRBV6-4	CASSPTGINYGYTF
TRBJ1-2	TRBV3-1	CASSQTQMIGYTF
TRBJ1-3	TRBV6-1	CASSVLSGNTIYF
TRBJ1-5	TRBV4-2	CASSSVGGVDQPQHF
TRBJ2-5	TRBV6-1	CASSENRGYPSYQETQYF
TRBJ2-3	TRBV29-1	CSVSAGSGGDTQYF
TRBJ1-4	TRBV7-8	CASSSGPTKGATNEKLFF
TRBJ2-1	TRBV10-3	CAISGTRGTSNNEQFF
TRBJ1-5	TRBV2	CASDAGGYQPQHF
TRBJ1-5	TRBV20-1	CSAWTGSPNQPQHF
TRBJ2-5	TRBV5-6	CASSPPRRQTQYF
TRBJ2-5	TRBV5-5	CASSLTGGVSETQYF
TRBJ1-4	TRBV12-3/TRBV12-4	CASSPSRQGTNEKLFF
TRBJ1-6	TRBV27	CASTRGAYNSPLHF
TRBJ2-6	TRBV2	CASLREIPFSGANVLTF
TRBJ2-1	TRBV5-1	CASSFGNSHNEQFF
TRBJ2-7	TRBV3-1	CASSQVGGGSYEQYF
TRBJ2-5	TRBV5-5	CASSPEPKTQYF
TRBJ2-1	TRBV6-1	CASSEATTTGKDEQFF
TRBJ1-4	TRBV7-9	CASSLHTGTVYEKLFF
TRBJ2-1	TRBV2	CASSGSSGGYNEQFF
TRBJ2-5	TRBV12-3/TRBV12-4	CASSRARETQYF
TRBJ1-1	TRBV5-1	CASSLFQGAEAFF